The clone carrying this T cell receptor beta chain was seen just once. This CDR3 has 13 amino acids. V lost 0 bases and J lost 2, with 4 bases in between. The germline CDR1 and CDR2 sequences are MNHEY and SVGEGT. This specimen belongs to a study of blood T cell repertoires in COVID-19. Across the study: Italy, Spain and the United States were the sources of the convalescent and acute COVID-19 samples. From T cells, B-cell-depleted T cells, or PBMCs came the material, which was cDNA or gDNA.

Per the authors' pipeline: Amplification from reference gene primers served as the basis for estimated nucleated cell counts. Some clones are missing from TCRdb's copy, which holds only in-frame ones; the method was immunoSEQ multiplex PCR. D and trimming come from the DNA, and the V and J calls and clone size come from that table. The sample lists about 94,000 clones, over 65% seen once, with around 50% in the top ten. The gene calls are TRBV6-2 or TRBV6-3 and TRBJ1-1; D call uncertain. The specimen sequenced was peripheral blood. The source of this sequence is a human donor in a cohort sampled during active COVID-19. CDR3 nucleotide sequence: TGTGCCAGCAGTTACTCTACAAACACTGAAGCTTTCTTT. It codes for CASSYSTNTEAFF.